The next 32 T cell receptor beta chains were all read from a single sample in a study of blood T cells in healthy people across ages. Through a sample-barcoded 5' primer and a J-beta primer mix, a second PCR was run for 7 to 11 cycles. MiXCR was run by TCRdb on the 5' RACE reads, yielding one entry per CDR3 protein. The sample includes 600,000 to 850,000 distinct CDR3 sequences, roughly 47% of them seen just once. The sequencing input was blood. The source is a woman aged 60 to 75 in good health.

In the case of this clonotype: Given a much more abundant clone one base away, this may be a read error. The J gene is TRBJ2-5, the V gene TRBV6-2 or TRBV6-3; TRBD2 matches 8 bases. The CDR3 sequence is 12 residues long. V shed 11 bases, J shed 11 bases, and the junction held 13 bases outside the gene matches. Germline V gene data show CDR1 as MNHEY and CDR2 as SVGEGT. Here the CDR3 reads CASRTSRNEQYF. The DNA for the CDR3 is TGTGCCTCACGGACTAGCAGGAATGAGCAGTACTTC.

There are a few counts of this clonotype. The V and J genes are TRBV4-3 and TRBJ1-1, with no clear D. CDR3 length: 14 residues. The V gene lost 3 bases and the J gene lost 0 bases, with 8 bases spanning the gap. CDR1 is LGHNA and CDR2 is YSLEER in the germline V gene. For the CDR3, the DNA is TGCGCCAGCAGCCAGTGGCAGATGAACACTGAAGCTTTCTTT. This codes for CASSQWQMNTEAFF.

This clonotype was counted ten times or more. The chain joins TRBV20-1 to TRBJ2-1; TRBD2 might be the D (5 bases). Trimming removed 0 bases at V and 0 bases at J, with 9 bases between. Germline CDR1 is DFQATT and CDR2 is SNEGSKA (reference sequence). The CDR3 has 15 residues. The CDR3 region is CSARDGGFSYNEQFF. CDR3 sequence (DNA): TGCAGTGCTAGAGATGGAGGCTTCTCCTACAATGAGCAGTTCTTC.

Notes on this clonotype: Since a much larger clone is just one base distant, this may be a read error. The chain recombines TRBV7-3 with TRBJ2-1, with 11 bases lining up with TRBD2. This CDR3 comprises 16 residues. V dropped 4 bases and J dropped 10; count of bases not matched to a gene: 12. Looked up from germline, CDR1 is SGHTA and CDR2 is FQGTGA. The CDR3 sequence is CASSSGGLAGCGEQFF. CDR3 DNA: TGTGCCAGCAGCTCGGGAGGACTAGCGGGCTGTGGAGAGCAGTTCTTC. The entire variable domain, with the rest obtained from reference TRBV7-3 and TRBJ2-1, is as follows: GAGVSQTPSNKVTEKGKYVELRCDPISGHTALYWYRQSLGQGPEFLIYFQGTGAADDSGLPNDRFFAVRPEGSVSTLKIQRTERGDSAVYLCASSSGGLAGCGEQFFGPGTRLTVL.

The chain uses TRBV7-2 and TRBJ2-1; TRBD1 or TRBD2 may be the D gene (6 bases each). CDR1 is SGHTA, CDR2 FQGNSA, per germline. With 5 bases removed from V and 10 bases from J, the gap between germline ends came to 15 bases. This CDR3 contains 13 residues. The CDR3 bases are TGTGCCAGCAGCCCCCACGGGGGCGGCGAGCAGTTCTTC. It is translated as CASSPHGGGEQFF.

The sample holds a few counts of this clonotype. This rearrangement joins TRBV6-5 to TRBJ2-3; D is perhaps TRBD2 (6 bases). The CDR3 is 15 amino acids. Trimming took 2 bases from V and 0 from J, leaving 9 bases between them. Germline lookup yields CDR1 MNHEY and CDR2 SVGAGI. The CDR3 DNA reads TGTGCCAGCAGTTACGGAGGGGCCAGCACAGATACGCAGTATTTT. Its translation: CASSYGGASTDTQYF.

The chain recombines TRBV7-8 with TRBJ2-5; 8 nucleotides agree with TRBD1. The DNA end lines up better with TRBJ2-7; the J call may be wrong. The CDR3 has 13 residues. Germline assignment: CDR1 SGHVS and CDR2 FQNEAQ. CDR3 nucleotides: TGTGCCAGCAGTCCGACAGGGGCGGGCGAGCAGTACTTC. It encodes CASSPTGAGEQYF.

In this sample, this clonotype turned up once. The gene calls are TRBV6-2 or TRBV6-3 and TRBJ2-3, with 10 bases fitting TRBD2. Germline V lookup: CDR1 MNHEY, CDR2 SVGEGT. Trimming removed 0 bases from V and 4 bases from J; junction bases left unmatched: 1. This CDR3 is built from 15 residues. As DNA, the CDR3 is TGTGCCAGCAGTTACTCTAGCGGGAGGTCAGATACGCAGTATTTT. Translating gives CASSYSSGRSDTQYF.

The rearrangement joins TRBV4-1 to TRBJ2-2; TRBD2 matches 12 bases. Germline CDR1 reads MGHRA; CDR2 reads YSYEKL. CDR3 length equals 16 residues. The trim removed 5 bases at V and 1 base at J, leaving 2 bases unmatched. The CDR3 loop reads CASSEGLAGNTGELFF. The CDR3 DNA reads TGCGCCAGCAGCGAGGGACTAGCGGGGAACACCGGGGAGCTGTTTTTT.

This clonotype has only a few counts. The rearrangement uses TRBV20-1 and TRBJ2-3; 11 bases align to TRBD2. The CDR3 covers 16 residues. The germline gives CDR1 DFQATT, CDR2 SNEGSKA (reference sequence). Trimming at V came to 2 bases and at J to 2 bases, leaving 6 bases not matched to a gene. The CDR3 bases are TGCAGTGCTAGACCTGGGACTAGCGGTTCCACAGATACGCAGTATTTT. Amino acid sequence: CSARPGTSGSTDTQYF.

This clonotype was seen once. V usage is TRBV20-1 and J usage is TRBJ2-1, with D possibly matching TRBD2 (6 bases). From germline, CDR1 is DFQATT and CDR2 SNEGSKA (reference sequence). The CDR3 has 13 amino acids. The V end lost 6 bases, the J end lost 10 bases, and 19 bases lay between the germline ends. The CDR3 nucleotides read TGCAGTGCCATCCGGTGGGGCGGGAAAGAGCAGTTCTTC. Residues: CSAIRWGGKEQFF.

This clonotype was seen a few times. The chain combines TRBV18 with TRBJ2-7; the match to TRBD1 covers 10 bases. The CDR3 sequence is 14 residues long. Unmatched junction bases numbered 10, after V lost 4 bases and J lost 10 bases. CDR1 and CDR2 from the germline V gene are KGHSH and LQKENI. CDR3 in DNA: TGTGCCAGCTCACTACGGGACAGGGGTCCAAACCAGTACTTC. Its protein is CASSLRDRGPNQYF.

J is TRBJ2-1 and V is TRBV7-8, with D possibly TRBD1 on 6 matching bases. Matching the DNA end better, TRBJ2-7 makes the J call doubtful. CDR3 length: 14 residues. Germline CDR1 is SGHVS and CDR2 is FQNEAQ. CDR3 sequence (DNA): TGTGCCAGCCAGGACAGATTGTCCTACAATGAGCAGTACTTC. As protein: CASQDRLSYNEQYF.

The sample holds a few counts of this clonotype. V is TRBV20-1 and J is TRBJ2-7; 7 bases are shared with TRBD2. The CDR3 covers 14 residues. The ends lost 3 bases at V and 4 bases at J; junction bases unmatched: 9. CDR1 is DFQATT, CDR2 SNEGSKA, per germline (reference sequence). The DNA for the CDR3 is TGCAGTGCTAGGATCGCGGGAGAAAGATACGAGCAGTACTTC. Its protein product is CSARIAGERYEQYF.

CDR3 in DNA: TGTGCCAGCAGCCAAGTAAGTAGCGGGAGAGGGGGATCCTACGAGCAGTACTTC. As protein: CASSQVSSGRGGSYEQYF. This chain uses TRBV4-2 with TRBJ2-7; TRBD2 agrees at 9 bases. This CDR3 contains 18 residues. Per germline, CDR1 LGHNA and CDR2 YNFKEQ. V shed 1 base and J 1 base; nucleotides not matched to a gene: 11.

The chain combines TRBV5-6 with TRBJ2-6, with D possibly TRBD2 on 7 matching bases. Between the trimmed V and J ends, which lost 2 bases and 3 bases, there was a span of 12 bases. This CDR3 has 16 residues. The germline gives CDR1 SGHDT, CDR2 YYEEEE. The CDR3 DNA reads as TGTGCCAGCAGCTTCGGGGGGCTATTTGGGGCCAACGTCCTGACTTTC. Translated, it gives CASSFGGLFGANVLTF.

The gene calls are TRBV12-3 or TRBV12-4 and TRBJ2-1; 9 nucleotides align to TRBD2. CDR3 length: 15 amino acids. The J segment lost 9 bases and the V segment lost 3 bases, leaving 9 bases of the junction unmatched. The CDR3 protein is CASSFPSGEGSEQFF. Here the CDR3 DNA reads TGTGCCAGCAGTTTCCCTAGCGGGGAAGGCAGTGAGCAGTTCTTC.

The chain links TRBV5-1 to TRBJ2-5; 8 positions match TRBD1. TRBJ2-7 matches the DNA end more closely, so the J call is doubtful. CDR1 is SGHRS and CDR2 is YFSETQ in the germline V gene. CDR3 length: 13 amino acids. Here the CDR3 reads CASGQGDGYEQYF. CDR3 in DNA: TGCGCCAGCGGACAGGGCGATGGATACGAGCAGTACTTC.

This clonotype has more than one count but fewer than ten. The chain joins TRBV3-1 to TRBJ1-1; 8 bases are shared with TRBD1. CDR1 and CDR2 from the germline V gene are LGHDT and YNNKEL (reference sequence). With V trimmed by 1 base and J by 0 bases, 1 base remained unmatched. The CDR3 totals 15 residues. The CDR3 here is CASSQVQGVNTEAFF. The DNA for the CDR3 is TGTGCCAGCAGCCAAGTACAGGGGGTGAACACTGAAGCTTTCTTT.

Ten or more counts support this clonotype. This chain links TRBV11-1 with TRBJ2-5; D is uncertain. CDR1 and CDR2 from the germline V gene are SGHAT and FQDESV (reference sequence). The ends were cut back, 4 bases at V and 5 bases at J, with 11 bases in the middle. This CDR3 contains 13 residues. As DNA, the CDR3 is TGTGCCAGCAGCTCTGGGCTGAGGGAGACCCAGTACTTC. Translated: CASSSGLRETQYF.

The rearrangement uses TRBV7-9 and TRBJ2-5; TRBD1 aligns across 7 bases. The CDR3 totals 15 residues. Germline CDR1 SEHNR, CDR2 FQNEAQ (reference sequence). Germline trimming cut 4 bases from V and 0 bases from J; bases unmatched to any gene: 5. CDR3 bases: TGTGCCAGCAGCTCCGGGACAGACCACCAAGAGACCCAGTACTTC. Protein: CASSSGTDHQETQYF.

The chain recombines TRBV21-1 with TRBJ2-1. TRBV21-1 is tagged as a pseudogene. The CDR3 contains 14 residues. The DNA of the CDR3 is TGTGCCAGCAGTAAAGCGCCGCGCGGCAATGAGCAGTTCTTC. Its translation: CASSKAPRGNEQFF.

The count of this clonotype is one. A much more abundant neighbour one base away suggests this may be a read error. The chain combines TRBV10-3 with TRBJ1-2; 9 bases match TRBD1. The CDR3 loop spans 15 amino acids. Germline V gene sequence: CDR1 ENHRY, CDR2 SYGVKD. The CDR3 DNA sequence: TGTGTCATCAGTGAGGGGGGACAGGGCGGCTATGGCTACACCTTC. This translates into CVISEGGQGGYGYTF.

This clonotype has only a few counts. The chain has TRBV3-1 and TRBJ2-7; a possible D gene is TRBD2 (5 bases). V lost 3 bases, J lost 5 bases, and 8 bases lay in between. The germline V gene has CDR1 LGHDT and CDR2 YNNKEL (reference sequence). The CDR3 length is 12 residues. This CDR3 is CASSHNGDEQYF. CDR3 DNA: TGTGCCAGCAGCCACAACGGGGACGAGCAGTACTTC.

J is TRBJ2-1 and V is TRBV5-5; 10 nucleotides agree with TRBD2. Germline CDR1 SGHKS, CDR2 YYEKEE (reference sequence). The CDR3 consists of 15 residues. V lost 4 bases, J lost 3 bases, and 4 bases stayed unmatched. The CDR3 DNA is TGTGCCAGCAGCAAAAGCGGGGGGGACTACAATGAGCAGTTCTTC. Its translation: CASSKSGGDYNEQFF.

This clonotype was detected only a few times. V gene TRBV5-6 combines with J gene TRBJ2-7, with 7 positions matching TRBD1. The CDR3 totals 14 residues. Germline-derived CDR1 and CDR2 are SGHDT and YYEEEE. With V trimmed by 2 bases and J by 2 bases, 4 bases remained unmatched. DNA of the CDR3: TGTGCCAGCAGCTTATACAGGGGAGCCTACGAGCAGTACTTC. Protein: CASSLYRGAYEQYF.

The V and J genes are TRBV7-9 and TRBJ1-1, with 11 bases matching TRBD1. V shed 5 bases and J 1 base; nucleotides not matched to a gene: 9. The CDR3 is made up of 17 amino acids. The germline CDR1 and CDR2 sequences are SEHNR and FQNEAQ (reference sequence). Written as DNA, the CDR3 is TGTGCCAGCAGCCCCCTCGGACAGGGGGCAGCGAACACTGAAGCTTTCTTT. The encoded protein is CASSPLGQGAANTEAFF.

The V call is TRBV7-2, the J call TRBJ2-3; 7 bases line up with TRBD2. The V gene end was trimmed by 5 bases and the J gene end by 0 bases; junction bases not matched to a gene: 8. The CDR3 is made up of 16 amino acids. From germline, CDR1 is SGHTA and CDR2 FQGNSA. The CDR3: CASSPPVSGSTDTQYF. As DNA, the CDR3 is TGTGCCAGCAGCCCACCGGTTAGCGGGAGCACAGATACGCAGTATTTT.

Ten or more counts support this clonotype. The V and J genes are TRBV7-2 and TRBJ2-6; the D is unclear. Trimming pared 5 bases from V and 0 bases from J, leaving 14 bases between. Germline CDR1 is SGHTA and CDR2 is FQGNSA. The length of the CDR3 is 17 residues. The CDR3 protein is CASSPVGSNSGANVLTF. The CDR3 DNA is TGTGCCAGCAGCCCTGTTGGATCGAACTCTGGGGCCAACGTCCTGACTTTC.

This clonotype was detected ten times or more. The DNA of the CDR3 is TGTGCCAGCAGTGAAAATTTAGGACAGGGGAAAGGAGAGACCCAGTACTTC. Its protein product is CASSENLGQGKGETQYF. The chain couples TRBV2 to TRBJ2-5, with TRBD1 identical over 9 bases. The germline CDR1 and CDR2 sequences are SNHLY and FYNNEI. The CDR3 has 17 residues. Germline trimming cut 2 bases from V and 4 bases from J; bases unmatched to any gene: 11.

This clonotype was seen repeatedly, ten times or more. V is TRBV6-5 and J is TRBJ1-1; perhaps TRBD1 as D (6 bases). Germline-derived CDR1 and CDR2 are MNHEY and SVGAGI. CDR3 length: 12 amino acids. The ends were cut back, 0 bases at V and 8 bases at J, with 7 bases in the middle. DNA of the CDR3: TGTGCCAGCAGTTACTCGACAGGAGAAGCTTTCTTT. This gives the protein CASSYSTGEAFF.

This clonotype appeared a few times. The chain recombines TRBV3-1 with TRBJ2-3, with TRBD2 identical over 10 bases. There are 15 residues in the CDR3. The germline CDR1 and CDR2 sequences are LGHDT and YNNKEL (reference sequence). The V segment lost 4 bases and the J segment 3 bases; nucleotides outside the gene matches: 4. The DNA of the CDR3 is TGTGCCAGCAGCCCTAGCGGGAGTCCAACAGATACGCAGTATTTT. It is translated as CASSPSGSPTDTQYF.